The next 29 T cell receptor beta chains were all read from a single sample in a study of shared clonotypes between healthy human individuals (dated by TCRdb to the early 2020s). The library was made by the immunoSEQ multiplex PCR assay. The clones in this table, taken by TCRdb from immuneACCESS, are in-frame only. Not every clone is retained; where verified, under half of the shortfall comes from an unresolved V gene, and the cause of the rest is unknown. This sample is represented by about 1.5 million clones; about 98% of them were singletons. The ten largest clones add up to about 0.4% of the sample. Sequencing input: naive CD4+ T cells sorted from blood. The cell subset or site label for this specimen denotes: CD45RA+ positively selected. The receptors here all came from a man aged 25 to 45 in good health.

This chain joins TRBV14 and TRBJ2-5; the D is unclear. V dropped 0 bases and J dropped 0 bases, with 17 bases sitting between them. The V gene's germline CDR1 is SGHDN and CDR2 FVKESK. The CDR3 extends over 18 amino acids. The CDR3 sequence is CASSQDSFGSPDQETQYF. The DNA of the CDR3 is TGTGCCAGCAGCCAAGATAGTTTCGGATCGCCAGACCAAGAGACCCAGTACTTC.

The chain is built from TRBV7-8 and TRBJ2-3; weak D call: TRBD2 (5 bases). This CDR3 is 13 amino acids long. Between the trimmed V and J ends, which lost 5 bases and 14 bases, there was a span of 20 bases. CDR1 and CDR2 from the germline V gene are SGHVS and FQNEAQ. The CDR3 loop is CASSIVDQLGRYF. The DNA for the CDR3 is TGTGCCAGCAGCATCGTCGACCAGTTGGGGAGGTATTTT.

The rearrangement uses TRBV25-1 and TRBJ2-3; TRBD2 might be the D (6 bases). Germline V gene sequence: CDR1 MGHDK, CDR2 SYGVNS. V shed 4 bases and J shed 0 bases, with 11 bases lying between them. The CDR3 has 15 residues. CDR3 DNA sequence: TGTGCCAGCAGTGTGAATAGCGGAAGCACAGATACGCAGTATTTT. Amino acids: CASSVNSGSTDTQYF.

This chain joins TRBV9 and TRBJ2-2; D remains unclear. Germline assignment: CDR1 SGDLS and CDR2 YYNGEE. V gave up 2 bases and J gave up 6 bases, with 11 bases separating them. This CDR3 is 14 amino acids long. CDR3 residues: CASSVSSRSGELFF. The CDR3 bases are TGTGCCAGCAGCGTTTCTAGTAGATCCGGGGAGCTGTTTTTT.

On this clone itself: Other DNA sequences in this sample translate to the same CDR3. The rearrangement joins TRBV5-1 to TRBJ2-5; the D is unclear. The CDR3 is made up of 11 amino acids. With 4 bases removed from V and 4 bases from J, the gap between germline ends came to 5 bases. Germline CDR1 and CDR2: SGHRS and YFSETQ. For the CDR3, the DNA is TGCGCCAGCAGCCTTGTAGAGACCCAGTACTTC. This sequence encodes CASSLVETQYF.

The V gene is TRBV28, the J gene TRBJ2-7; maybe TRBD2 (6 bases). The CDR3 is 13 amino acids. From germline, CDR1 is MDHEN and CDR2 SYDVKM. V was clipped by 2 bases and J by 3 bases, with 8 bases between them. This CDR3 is CASSLGLLYEQYF. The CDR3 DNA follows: TGTGCCAGCAGTTTAGGACTACTCTACGAGCAGTACTTC. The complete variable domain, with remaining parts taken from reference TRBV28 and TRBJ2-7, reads DVKVTQSSRYLVKRTGEKVFLECVQDMDHENMFWYRQDPGLGLRLIYFSYDVKMKEKGDIPEGYSVSREKKERFSLILESASTNQTSMYLCASSLGLLYEQYFGPGTRLTVT.

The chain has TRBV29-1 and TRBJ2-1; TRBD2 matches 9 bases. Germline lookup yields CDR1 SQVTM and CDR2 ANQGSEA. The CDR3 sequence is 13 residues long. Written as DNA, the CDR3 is TGCAGTTCCGGGACTAGCCCTGTTAATGAGCAGTTCTTC. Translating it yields CSSGTSPVNEQFF.

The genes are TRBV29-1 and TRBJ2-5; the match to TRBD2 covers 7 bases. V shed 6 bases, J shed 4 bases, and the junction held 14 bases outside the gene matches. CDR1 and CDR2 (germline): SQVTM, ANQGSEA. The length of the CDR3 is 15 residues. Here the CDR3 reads CSVGRRLARGETQYF. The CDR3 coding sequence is TGCAGCGTGGGACGTAGACTAGCCCGGGGAGAGACCCAGTACTTC.

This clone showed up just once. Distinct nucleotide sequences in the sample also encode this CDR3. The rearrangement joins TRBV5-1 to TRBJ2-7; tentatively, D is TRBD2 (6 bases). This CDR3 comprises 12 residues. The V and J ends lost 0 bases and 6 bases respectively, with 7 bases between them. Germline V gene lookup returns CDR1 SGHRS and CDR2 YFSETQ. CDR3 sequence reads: CASSLDGGEQYF. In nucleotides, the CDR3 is TGCGCCAGCAGCTTGGACGGGGGCGAGCAGTACTTC.

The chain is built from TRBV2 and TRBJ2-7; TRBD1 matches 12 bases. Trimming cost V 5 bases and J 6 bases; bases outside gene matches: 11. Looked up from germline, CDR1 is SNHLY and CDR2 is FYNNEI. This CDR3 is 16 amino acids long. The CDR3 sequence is CASSRSWGQGAGEQYF. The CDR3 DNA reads TGTGCCAGCAGTAGAAGTTGGGGACAGGGGGCGGGCGAGCAGTACTTC.

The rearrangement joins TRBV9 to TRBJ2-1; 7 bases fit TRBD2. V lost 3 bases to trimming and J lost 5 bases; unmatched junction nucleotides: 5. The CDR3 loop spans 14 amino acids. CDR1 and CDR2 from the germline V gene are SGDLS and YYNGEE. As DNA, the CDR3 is TGTGCCAGCAGCGCGTGGGGGGGACACAATGAGCAGTTCTTC. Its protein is CASSAWGGHNEQFF.

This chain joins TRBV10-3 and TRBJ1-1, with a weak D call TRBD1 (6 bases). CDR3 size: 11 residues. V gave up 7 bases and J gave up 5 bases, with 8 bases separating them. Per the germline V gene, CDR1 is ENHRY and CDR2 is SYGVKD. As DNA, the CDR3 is TGTGCCATCAATACAGGGACTGAAGCTTTCTTT. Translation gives CAINTGTEAFF.

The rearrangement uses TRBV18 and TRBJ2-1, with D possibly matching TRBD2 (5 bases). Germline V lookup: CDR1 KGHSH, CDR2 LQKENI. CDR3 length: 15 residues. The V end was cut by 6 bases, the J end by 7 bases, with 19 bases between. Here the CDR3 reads CASSLISEGGNEQFF. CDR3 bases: TGTGCCAGCTCGCTAATATCCGAGGGTGGGAATGAGCAGTTCTTC.

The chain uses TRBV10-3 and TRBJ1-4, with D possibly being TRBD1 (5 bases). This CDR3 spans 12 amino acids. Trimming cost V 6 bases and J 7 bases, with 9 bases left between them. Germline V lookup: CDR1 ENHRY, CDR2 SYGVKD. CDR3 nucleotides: TGTGCCATCAGCCAAACAGGTGAAAAACTGTTTTTT. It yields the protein CAISQTGEKLFF.

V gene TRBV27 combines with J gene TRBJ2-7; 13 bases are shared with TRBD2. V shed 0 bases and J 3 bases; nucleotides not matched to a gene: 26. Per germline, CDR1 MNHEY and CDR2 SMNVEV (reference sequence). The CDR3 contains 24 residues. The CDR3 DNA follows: TGTGCCAGCAGTTTATCAGGGGCGGCTAGACTAGCGGGAGGCTTTGGGTTGCGGGGCTACGAGCAGTACTTC. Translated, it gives CASSLSGAARLAGGFGLRGYEQYF.

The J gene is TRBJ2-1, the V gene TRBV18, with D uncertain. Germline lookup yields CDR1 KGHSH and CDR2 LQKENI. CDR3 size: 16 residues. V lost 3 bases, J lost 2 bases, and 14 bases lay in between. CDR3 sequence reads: CASSPGAQRPYNEQFF. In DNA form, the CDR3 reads TGTGCCAGCTCACCTGGAGCGCAGAGACCCTACAATGAGCAGTTCTTC.

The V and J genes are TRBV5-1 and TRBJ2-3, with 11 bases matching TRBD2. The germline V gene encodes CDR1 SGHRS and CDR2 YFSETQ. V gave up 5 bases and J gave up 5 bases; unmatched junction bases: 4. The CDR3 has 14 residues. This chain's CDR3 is CASSVAGGRDTQYF. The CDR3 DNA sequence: TGCGCCAGCAGTGTAGCGGGAGGGCGAGATACGCAGTATTTT.

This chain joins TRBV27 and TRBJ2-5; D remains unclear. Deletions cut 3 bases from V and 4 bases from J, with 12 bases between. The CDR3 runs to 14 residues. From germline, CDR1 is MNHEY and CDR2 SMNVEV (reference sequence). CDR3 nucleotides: TGTGCCAGCAGTTTTGGCGCGGAGAGAGAGACCCAGTACTTC. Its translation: CASSFGAERETQYF.

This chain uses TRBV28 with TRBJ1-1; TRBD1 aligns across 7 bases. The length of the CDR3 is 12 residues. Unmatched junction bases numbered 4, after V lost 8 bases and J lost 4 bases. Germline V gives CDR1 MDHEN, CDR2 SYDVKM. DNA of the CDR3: TGTGCCAGCCTCGACAGGGCCACTGAAGCTTTCTTT. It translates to CASLDRATEAFF.

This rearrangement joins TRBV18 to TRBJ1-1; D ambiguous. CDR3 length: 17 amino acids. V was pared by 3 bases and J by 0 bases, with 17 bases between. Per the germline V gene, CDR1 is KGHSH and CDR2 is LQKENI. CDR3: CASSPTLMGRMNTEAFF. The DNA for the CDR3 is TGTGCCAGCTCACCCACCTTAATGGGAAGGATGAACACTGAAGCTTTCTTT.

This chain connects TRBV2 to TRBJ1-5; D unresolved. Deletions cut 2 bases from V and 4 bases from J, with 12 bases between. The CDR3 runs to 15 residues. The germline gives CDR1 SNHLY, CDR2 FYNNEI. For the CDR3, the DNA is TGTGCCAGCAGTGAACGCGGGTCACCGAATCAGCCCCAGCATTTT. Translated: CASSERGSPNQPQHF.

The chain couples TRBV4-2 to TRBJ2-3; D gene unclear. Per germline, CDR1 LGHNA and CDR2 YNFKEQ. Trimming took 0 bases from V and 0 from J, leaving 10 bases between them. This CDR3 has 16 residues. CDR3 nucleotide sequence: TGTGCCAGCAGCCAAGATCGTAGTGGGAGCACAGATACGCAGTATTTT. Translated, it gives CASSQDRSGSTDTQYF.

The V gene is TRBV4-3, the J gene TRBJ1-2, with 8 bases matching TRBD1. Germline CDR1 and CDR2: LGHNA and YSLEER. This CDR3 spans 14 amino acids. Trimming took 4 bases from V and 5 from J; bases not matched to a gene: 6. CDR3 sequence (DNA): TGCGCCAGCAGCCGGACAGGGAGTGGGTATGGCTACACCTTC. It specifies CASSRTGSGYGYTF.

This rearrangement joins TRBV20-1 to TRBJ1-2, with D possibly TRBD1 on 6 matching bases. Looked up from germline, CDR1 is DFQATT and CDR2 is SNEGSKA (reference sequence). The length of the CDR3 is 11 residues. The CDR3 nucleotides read TGCAACGGGGGCCCTAACTATGGCTACACCTTC. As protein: CNGGPNYGYTF.

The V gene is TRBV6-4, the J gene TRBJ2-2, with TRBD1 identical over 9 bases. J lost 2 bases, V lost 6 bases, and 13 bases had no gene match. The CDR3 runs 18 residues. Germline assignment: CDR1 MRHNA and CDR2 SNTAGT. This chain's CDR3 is CASSRDRDQAGNTGELFF. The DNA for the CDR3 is TGTGCCAGCAGCCGGGACAGGGACCAAGCCGGAAACACCGGGGAGCTGTTTTTT.

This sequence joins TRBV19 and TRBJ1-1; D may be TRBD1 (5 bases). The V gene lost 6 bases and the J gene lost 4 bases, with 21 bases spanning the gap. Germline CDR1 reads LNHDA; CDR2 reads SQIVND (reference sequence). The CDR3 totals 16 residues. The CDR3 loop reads CASSVTGPTTGTEAFF. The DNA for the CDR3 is TGTGCCAGTAGCGTCACGGGGCCCACCACAGGCACTGAAGCTTTCTTT.

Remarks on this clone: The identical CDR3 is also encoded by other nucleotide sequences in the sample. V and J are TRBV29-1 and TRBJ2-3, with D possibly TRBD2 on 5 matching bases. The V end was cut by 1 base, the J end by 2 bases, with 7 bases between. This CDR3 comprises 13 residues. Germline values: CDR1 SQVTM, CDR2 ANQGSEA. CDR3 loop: CSVEGRATDTQYF. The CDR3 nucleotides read TGCAGCGTTGAAGGGCGGGCCACAGATACGCAGTATTTT.

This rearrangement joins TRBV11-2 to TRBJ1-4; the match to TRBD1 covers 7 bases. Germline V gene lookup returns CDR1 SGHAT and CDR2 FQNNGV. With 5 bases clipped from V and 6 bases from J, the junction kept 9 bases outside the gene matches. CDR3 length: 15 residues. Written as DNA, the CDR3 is TGTGCCAGCAGCCTCCAGACAGGGTTTTATGAAAAACTGTTTTTT. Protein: CASSLQTGFYEKLFF.

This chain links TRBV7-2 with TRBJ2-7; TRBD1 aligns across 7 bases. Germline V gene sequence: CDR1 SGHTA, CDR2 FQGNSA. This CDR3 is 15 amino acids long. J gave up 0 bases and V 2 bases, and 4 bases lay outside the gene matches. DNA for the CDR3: TGTGCCAGCAGCTTAACACAGGGGAGCTCCTACGAGCAGTACTTC. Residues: CASSLTQGSSYEQYF.